Listed here are 5 T cell receptor beta chains from one sample, sequenced in a study of CD8+ T cells in alopecia areata. Indicated treatment: oral pan-JAK inhibitor, 5-10 mg twice daily. RNA, once extracted, was reverse transcribed into cDNA for use as the sequencing template. The data were produced by immunoSEQ multiplex PCR, yet TCRdb's version contains in-frame clones alone and is incomplete. The data show some 180,000 clones, less than 70% seen once. The specimen was CD8+ T cells sorted from blood, collected at week 24, from a patient treated with tofacitinib. The source of these receptors is a human donor with alopecia areata.

The V and J genes are TRBV30 and TRBJ2-1; no definite D call. Trimming shortened V by 2 bases and J by 0 bases, and 14 bases separated the two germline ends. Per the germline V gene, CDR1 is GTSNPN and CDR2 is SVGIG (reference sequence). The CDR3 runs to 16 residues. The CDR3 is CAWSIGNRDSYNEQFF. The CDR3 bases are TGTGCCTGGAGTATAGGGAATCGTGACTCCTACAATGAGCAGTTCTTC.

In the case of this clone: Other DNA sequences within the sample encode an identical CDR3. The chain couples TRBV29-1 to TRBJ1-1; D possibly corresponds to TRBD1 (5 bases). The length of the CDR3 is 11 residues. The V gene's germline CDR1 is SQVTM and CDR2 ANQGSEA. Trimming took off 3 bases at V and 5 bases at J, with 7 bases between the two ends. The CDR3 here is CSVDWGTEAFF. In DNA form, the CDR3 reads TGCAGCGTTGATTGGGGGACTGAAGCTTTCTTT.

The rearrangement joins TRBV6-5 to TRBJ1-2, with D tentatively TRBD1 (6 bases). V was trimmed by 4 bases and J by 8 bases, leaving 14 bases between them. The CDR3 runs to 13 residues. Germline V gene lookup returns CDR1 MNHEY and CDR2 SVGAGI. CDR3 bases: TGTGCCAGCAGTTGCTCGACAGGAAGCGGCTACACCTTC. It specifies CASSCSTGSGYTF.

This rearrangement joins TRBV27 to TRBJ1-1; tentative D call: TRBD1 (5 bases). The CDR3 contains 13 residues. Germline loops: CDR1 MNHEY, CDR2 SMNVEV (reference sequence). V was cut by 1 base and J by 7 bases, with 10 bases left in between. Written as DNA, the CDR3 is TGTGCCAGCAGTTTATATCTAGGGGTTGAAGCTTTCTTT. Translated, it gives CASSLYLGVEAFF.

This clone occurred a few times. The gene calls are TRBV18 and TRBJ2-7; 13 nucleotides match TRBD2. Germline values: CDR1 KGHSH, CDR2 LQKENI. The CDR3 consists of 15 residues. The junction had 6 bases not matched to a gene; V was cut back by 4 bases and J by 6 bases. The CDR3 is CASSLRTSGGAEQYF. DNA for the CDR3: TGTGCCAGCTCACTACGGACTAGCGGGGGAGCCGAGCAGTACTTC. Drawing the rest from reference TRBV18 and TRBJ2-7, the complete variable domain is NAGVMQNPRHLVRRRGQEARLRCSPMKGHSHVYWYRQLPEEGLKFMVYLQKENIIDESGMPKERFSAEFPKEGPSILRIQQVVRGDSAAYFCASSLRTSGGAEQYFGPGTRLTVT.